Following are 9 T cell receptor beta chains from one sample sequenced in a study of blood T cells in healthy people across ages. Primers used in a second PCR of about 7 to 12 cycles were a sample-barcoded 5' primer and a J-beta primer mix. TCRdb processed the 5' RACE reads anew with MiXCR; each CDR3 protein has one entry. This sample yields about 1 million distinct CDR3 sequences, of which under 55% are seen a single time; approximately 17% belongs to the top ten. What was sequenced was blood. The receptors here all came from a woman aged 55-69 years in good health.

This clonotype was found many times. The V and J genes are TRBV2 and TRBJ1-2, with TRBD1 identical over 9 bases. V was clipped by 6 bases and J by 8 bases; unmatched bases: 4. The CDR3 covers 12 residues. The germline V gene encodes CDR1 SNHLY and CDR2 FYNNEI. This CDR3 is CASRTGGKGYTF. CDR3 sequence (DNA): TGTGCCAGCAGAACAGGGGGCAAGGGCTACACCTTC.

In regard to this clonotype: The junction does not match germline at one end; this may be a read error. J is TRBJ2-4 and V is TRBV27; D perhaps matches TRBD2 (6 bases). The DNA end is more similar to TRBJ2-7, so the J call may be wrong. The CDR3 sequence is 14 residues long. Germline V lookup: CDR1 MNHEY, CDR2 SMNVEV (reference sequence). CDR3 sequence reads: CTSSKGGQFYEQYF. In DNA form, the CDR3 reads TGTACCAGCAGCAAGGGAGGCCAATTCTACGAGCAGTACTTC.

The V gene is TRBV10-3, the J gene TRBJ2-7, with TRBD2 as a possible D gene (6 bases). This CDR3 is 15 amino acids long. The V gene's germline CDR1 is ENHRY and CDR2 SYGVKD. V gave up 8 bases and J gave up 10 bases, with 27 bases separating them. The CDR3 coding sequence is TGTGCCATCGGCTCCGGTGCACGCCTTGGGGAGGCCCAGTACTTC. Protein product: CAIGSGARLGEAQYF.

The chain has TRBV11-1 and TRBJ2-1; 7 nucleotides align to TRBD2. This CDR3 has 18 residues. Germline V gene data show CDR1 as SGHAT and CDR2 as FQDESV (reference sequence). V lost 1 base and J lost 0; bases outside the gene matches: 9. The CDR3 loop is CASSLGLGREPSYNEQFF. The CDR3 DNA reads TGTGCCAGCAGCTTAGGGCTCGGGCGGGAGCCCTCCTACAATGAGCAGTTCTTC.

The chain employs TRBV20-1 and TRBJ1-4; the D gene is possibly TRBD1 (5 bases). CDR1 is DFQATT, CDR2 SNEGSKA, per germline (reference sequence). The ends were cut back, 6 bases at V and 7 bases at J, with 18 bases in the middle. The CDR3 spans 14 residues. The CDR3 protein is CSAAGQGLSEKLFF. The CDR3 region has the DNA TGCAGTGCGGCCGGGCAGGGCCTGAGTGAAAAACTGTTTTTT.

The chain joins TRBV6-2 or TRBV6-3 to TRBJ2-1; 9 bases match TRBD1. The junction had 5 bases not matched to a gene; V was cut back by 8 bases and J by 0 bases. This CDR3 has 15 residues. In germline, CDR1 is MNHEY, CDR2 SVGEGT. CDR3 amino acids: CASGTGTPSYNEQFF. For the CDR3, the DNA is TGTGCCAGCGGGACAGGGACCCCCTCCTACAATGAGCAGTTCTTC.

V usage is TRBV20-1 and J usage is TRBJ2-7; 8 bases line up with TRBD2. V lost 3 bases to trimming and J lost 1 base; unmatched junction nucleotides: 8. CDR3 size: 15 residues. Germline assignment: CDR1 DFQATT and CDR2 SNEGSKA (reference sequence). The CDR3 reads CSASYPSGQSYEQYF. The DNA of the CDR3 is TGCAGTGCTAGTTACCCTAGCGGGCAGTCCTACGAGCAGTACTTC.

This clonotype was observed a handful of times. The chain links TRBV10-3 to TRBJ2-1; TRBD2 agrees at 7 bases. The CDR3 spans 14 residues. V lost 7 bases to trimming and J lost 4 bases; unmatched junction nucleotides: 7. Germline V gene sequence: CDR1 ENHRY, CDR2 SYGVKD. In DNA form, the CDR3 reads TGTGCCATCAACGGACTAGGGGTATACAATGAGCAGTTCTTC. Residues: CAINGLGVYNEQFF.

The V gene is TRBV7-9, the J gene TRBJ2-4; D might be TRBD1 (5 bases). Trimming took off 5 bases at V and 11 bases at J, with 22 bases between the two ends. The V gene's germline CDR1 is SEHNR and CDR2 FQNEAQ (reference sequence). The CDR3 runs 15 residues. DNA of the CDR3: TGTGCCAGCAGCCCAGAGGACAAGGGGTTTTTGCTTCAGTACTTC. This gives the protein CASSPEDKGFLLQYF. The whole variable domain, filled in from reference TRBV7-9 and TRBJ2-4, reads DTGVSQNPRHKITKRGQNVTFRCDPISEHNRLYWYRQTLGQGPEFLTYFQNEAQLEKSRLLSDRFSAERPKGSFSTLEIQRTEQGDSAMYLCASSPEDKGFLLQYFGAGTRLSVL.